What follows are 12 T cell receptor beta chains derived from one specimen sequenced in a study of T cell responses to AZD1222 COVID-19 vaccine. Clones were read by immunoSEQ multiplex PCR, and TCRdb kept only the in-frame ones, dropping some. The table shows approximately 110,000 clones, with about 85% occurring only once. The source was peripheral blood, collected on day 0 of AZD1222 vaccination. These receptors all stem from an adult in good health.

The chain uses TRBV27 and TRBJ2-2, with 11 bases lining up with TRBD1. V lost 3 bases and J lost 7; bases outside the gene matches: 7. CDR1 and CDR2 from the germline V gene are MNHEY and SMNVEV (reference sequence). This CDR3 has 16 amino acids. In DNA, the CDR3 is TGTGCCAGCAGTTTCTCGGACAGGGGGCGTTTCGGGGAGCTGTTTTTT. Residues: CASSFSDRGRFGELFF.

V usage is TRBV5-1 and J usage is TRBJ2-7; TRBD1 agrees at 9 bases. This CDR3 comprises 16 residues. The junction had 7 bases not matched to a gene; V was cut back by 0 bases and J by 3 bases. In germline, CDR1 is SGHRS, CDR2 YFSETQ. The CDR3 reads CASSLGSTGGFYEQYF. The CDR3 bases are TGCGCCAGCAGCTTGGGCTCCACAGGGGGCTTCTACGAGCAGTACTTC. Full variable domain (missing parts from reference TRBV5-1 and TRBJ2-7): KAGVTQTPRYLIKTRGQQVTLSCSPISGHRSVSWYQQTPGQGLQFLFEYFSETQRNKGNFPGRFSGRQFSNSRSEMNVSTLELGDSALYLCASSLGSTGGFYEQYFGPGTRLTVT.

The chain recombines TRBV4-3 with TRBJ1-6, with 10 bases matching TRBD1. The germline V gene encodes CDR1 LGHNA and CDR2 YSLEER. Trimming removed 1 base from V and 6 bases from J; junction bases left unmatched: 9. The CDR3 sequence is 18 residues long. The CDR3 nucleotides read TGCGCCAGCAGCCAAGGCCCGGGACAGGGGAGTTTTAATTCACCCCTCCACTTT. Amino acids: CASSQGPGQGSFNSPLHF.

This clone came up a few times. This chain uses TRBV4-3 with TRBJ1-2; a weak D match, TRBD1 (5 bases). Looked up from germline, CDR1 is LGHNA and CDR2 is YSLEER. The CDR3 runs to 14 residues. V lost 0 bases and J lost 4, with 9 bases in between. The CDR3, as DNA: TGCGCCAGCAGCCAAGATGGGGGTACCTATGGCTACACCTTC. Amino acid sequence: CASSQDGGTYGYTF.

This chain joins TRBV3-1 (or the pseudogene TRBV3-2) and TRBJ2-7; a weak D match, TRBD2 (5 bases). The V end lost 3 bases, the J end lost 6 bases, and 24 bases lay between the germline ends. This CDR3 is 17 amino acids long. From germline, CDR1 is LGHDT and CDR2 YNNKEL (reference sequence). The CDR3 protein is CASSHSPGGRRAVEQYF. CDR3 DNA sequence: TGTGCCAGCAGCCATTCCCCAGGAGGTAGGAGAGCGGTCGAGCAGTACTTC.

The chain carries TRBV12-2 and TRBJ1-1; TRBD1 was called by the table and not checked on the DNA. TRBV12-2 is labeled a pseudogene. This CDR3 spans 15 amino acids. In nucleotides, the CDR3 is TGTGCAAGTCGCTTCCAGACAGGCACGAACACTGAAGCTTTCTTT. Translating gives CASRFQTGTNTEAFF.

The chain uses TRBV9 and TRBJ1-3, with 10 bases fitting TRBD1. V lost 4 bases to trimming and J lost 16 bases; unmatched junction nucleotides: 11. Looked up from germline, CDR1 is SGDLS and CDR2 is YYNGEE. The CDR3 runs 13 residues. As DNA, the CDR3 is TGTGCCAGCAGCCCGTTACCGGGACAGGGGCTTTATTTT. This sequence encodes CASSPLPGQGLYF. Supplemented by reference TRBV9 and TRBJ1-3, the full variable domain reads DSGVTQTPKHLITATGQRVTLRCSPRSGDLSVYWYQQSLDQGLQFLIQYYNGEERAKGNILERFSAQQFPDLHSELNLSSLELGDSALYFCASSPLPGQGLYFGEGSWLTVV.

V usage is TRBV7-8 and J usage is TRBJ2-7; weak D call: TRBD1 (6 bases). The CDR3 spans 12 residues. CDR1 is SGHVS and CDR2 is FQNEAQ in the germline V gene. Trimming shortened V by 5 bases and J by 4 bases, and 9 bases separated the two germline ends. The CDR3 here is CASSATGYEQYF. The CDR3 DNA reads as TGTGCCAGCAGCGCTACAGGGTACGAGCAGTACTTC.

The rearrangement uses TRBV5-1 and TRBJ2-5, with 7 bases matching TRBD1. The J segment lost 2 bases and the V segment lost 5 bases, leaving 6 bases of the junction unmatched. This CDR3 region has 14 residues. The V gene's germline CDR1 is SGHRS and CDR2 YFSETQ. DNA of the CDR3: TGCGCCAGCAGTCTGGACAGGTCTCAAGAGACCCAGTACTTC. Protein sequence: CASSLDRSQETQYF.

CDR3 coding DNA: TGTGCCAGCAGCCCTCATGACAGCCCAGTAAGCTACACCTTC. It translates to CASSPHDSPVSYTF. This chain links TRBV7-2 with TRBJ1-2, with TRBD1 as a possible D gene (5 bases). The CDR3 length is 14 residues. Trimming pared 5 bases from V and 9 bases from J, leaving 19 bases between. Per the germline V gene, CDR1 is SGHTA and CDR2 is FQGNSA.

This chain uses TRBV5-1 with TRBJ1-4, with a possible D match to TRBD1 (5 bases). V shed 4 bases and J shed 0 bases, with 7 bases lying between them. This CDR3 is 14 amino acids long. Germline V gene data show CDR1 as SGHRS and CDR2 as YFSETQ. The CDR3 reads CASSAGSTNEKLFF. In DNA form, the CDR3 reads TGCGCCAGCAGCGCAGGGTCAACTAATGAAAAACTGTTTTTT.

This clone was detected only once. The V gene is TRBV18, the J gene TRBJ1-6; D remains ambiguous. This CDR3 comprises 15 residues. CDR1 and CDR2 (germline): KGHSH, LQKENI. Trimming left V 3 bases short and J 9 bases short, with 15 bases between. The CDR3 protein is CASSPTTDPSSPLHF. The CDR3, as DNA: TGTGCCAGCTCACCGACGACCGACCCGAGTTCACCCCTCCACTTT.